The entry below gives a single TCR beta chain sequence along with its context. These data belong to a study of T cell responses to AZD1222 COVID-19 vaccine. V shed 4 bases, J shed 0 bases, and the junction held 5 bases outside the gene matches. Per germline, CDR1 SGDLS and CDR2 YYNGEE. The CDR3 sequence is 15 residues long. Profiling relied on immunoSEQ multiplex PCR, and the TCRdb table lists in-frame clones only, not all of them. The sample carries tens of thousands of clones, about 86% recorded once. This specimen consisted of peripheral blood, obtained 28 days after the second AZD1222 dose. The chain uses TRBV9 and TRBJ2-7; 9 bases are shared with TRBD2. The receptor's source is an adult who received the AZD1222 COVID-19 vaccine. This CDR3 is CASSLAGASSYEQYF. The DNA of the CDR3 is TGTGCCAGCAGCTTAGCGGGGGCAAGCTCCTACGAGCAGTACTTC. The variable domain in full, with the rest retrieved from reference TRBV9 and TRBJ2-7, is DSGVTQTPKHLITATGQRVTLRCSPRSGDLSVYWYQQSLDQGLQFLIQYYNGEERAKGNILERFSAQQFPDLHSELNLSSLELGDSALYFCASSLAGASSYEQYFGPGTRLTVT.